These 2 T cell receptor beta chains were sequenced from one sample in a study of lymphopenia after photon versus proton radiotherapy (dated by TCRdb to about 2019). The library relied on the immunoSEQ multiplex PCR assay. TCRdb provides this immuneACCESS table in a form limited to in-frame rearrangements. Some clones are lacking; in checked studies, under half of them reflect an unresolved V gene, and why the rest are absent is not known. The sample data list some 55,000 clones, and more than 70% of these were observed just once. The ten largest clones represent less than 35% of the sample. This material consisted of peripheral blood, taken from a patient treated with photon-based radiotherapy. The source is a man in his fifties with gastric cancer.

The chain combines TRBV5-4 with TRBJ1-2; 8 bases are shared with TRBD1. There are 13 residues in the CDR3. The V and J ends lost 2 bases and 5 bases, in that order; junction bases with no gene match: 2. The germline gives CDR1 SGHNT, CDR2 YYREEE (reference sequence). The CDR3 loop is CASSLDRGYGYTF. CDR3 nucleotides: TGTGCCAGCAGCTTAGACAGGGGATATGGCTACACCTTC.

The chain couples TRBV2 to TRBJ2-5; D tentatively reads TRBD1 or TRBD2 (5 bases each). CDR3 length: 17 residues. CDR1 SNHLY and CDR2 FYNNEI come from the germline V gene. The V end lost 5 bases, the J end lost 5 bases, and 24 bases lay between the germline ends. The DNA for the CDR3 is TGTGCCAGCAGTTACGATGGGGGTTTGGGACCGGGGGAGACCCAGTACTTC. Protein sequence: CASSYDGGLGPGETQYF. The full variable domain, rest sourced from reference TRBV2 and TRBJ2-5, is EPEVTQTPSHQVTQMGQEVILRCVPISNHLYFYWYRQILGQKVEFLVSFYNNEISEKSEIFDDQFSVERPDGSNFTLKIRSTKLEDSAMYFCASSYDGGLGPGETQYFGPGTRLLVL.